Presented here are 32 T cell receptor beta chains from one specimen sequenced in a study of cytomegalovirus exposure and HLA in healthy donors. A multiplex PCR was run with 60 Vbeta primers and 13 Jbeta primers. Assay: immunoSEQ multiplex PCR; the TCRdb copy retains only in-frame clones and omits some. Of approximately 87,000 clones listed, 70% to 90% are singletons. Material for sequencing was PBMCs. These receptors came from a woman aged 18-35 years in good health and CMV-seropositive.

The genes are TRBV5-1 and TRBJ1-4; a weak D match, TRBD1 (5 bases). V lost 4 bases, J lost 0 bases, and 10 bases lay in between. Per germline, CDR1 SGHRS and CDR2 YFSETQ. This CDR3 contains 15 residues. For the CDR3, the DNA is TGCGCCAGCAGCATAGGACACGCAACTAATGAAAAACTGTTTTTT. Residues: CASSIGHATNEKLFF.

V and J are TRBV6-1 and TRBJ2-7, with 8 bases aligning to TRBD1. The germline gives CDR1 MNHNS, CDR2 SASEGT. Trimming removed 2 bases from V and 5 bases from J; junction bases left unmatched: 5. This CDR3 contains 14 residues. CDR3 amino acids: CASSERQGSNEQYF. The CDR3 DNA reads TGTGCCAGCAGTGAACGACAGGGGAGTAACGAGCAGTACTTC.

The chain joins TRBV4-1 to TRBJ2-3; 16 bases are shared with TRBD2. V shed 0 bases, J shed 0 bases, and the junction held 6 bases outside the gene matches. This CDR3 region has 20 residues. Germline assignment: CDR1 MGHRA and CDR2 YSYEKL. As DNA, the CDR3 is TGCGCCAGCAGCCAAGATCCGGGACTAGCGGGGGGGTACAGCACAGATACGCAGTATTTT. Encoded protein: CASSQDPGLAGGYSTDTQYF.

The chain recombines TRBV4-1 with TRBJ2-3; 10 bases align to TRBD1. Germline CDR1 and CDR2: MGHRA and YSYEKL. The CDR3 consists of 15 residues. V was pared by 3 bases and J by 6 bases, with 6 bases of the junction left unmatched. CDR3 sequence: CASSQGQGYEDTQYF. The CDR3 nucleotides are TGCGCCAGCAGCCAGGGACAGGGGTATGAGGATACGCAGTATTTT.

The rearrangement joins TRBV4-2 to TRBJ1-1; D is ambiguous. This CDR3 contains 13 residues. V gave up 0 bases and J gave up 8 bases, with 10 bases separating them. CDR1 LGHNA and CDR2 YNFKEQ come from the germline V gene. CDR3 DNA sequence: TGTGCCAGCAGCCAAGATCGAGGTACAGAAGCTTTCTTT. Its translation: CASSQDRGTEAFF.

V is TRBV18 and J is TRBJ1-1; D possibly corresponds to TRBD1 (6 bases). Trimming left V 3 bases short and J 1 base short, with 12 bases between. Germline V gene lookup returns CDR1 KGHSH and CDR2 LQKENI. CDR3 length: 15 amino acids. The CDR3 sequence is CASSPKGETNTEAFF. The CDR3 nucleotides read TGTGCCAGCTCACCTAAGGGGGAAACGAACACTGAAGCTTTCTTT.

V usage is TRBV6-5 and J usage is TRBJ1-1; weak D call: TRBD1 (6 bases). Looked up from germline, CDR1 is MNHEY and CDR2 is SVGAGI. CDR3 length: 15 residues. Trimming removed 4 bases from V and 2 bases from J, with 14 bases in between. The CDR3, as DNA: TGTGCCAGCAGTTCCGCCGGGACAACAAACACTGAAGCTTTCTTT. As protein: CASSSAGTTNTEAFF.

The V gene is TRBV5-1, the J gene TRBJ2-7; 9 positions match TRBD2. V shed 0 bases and J 4 bases; nucleotides not matched to a gene: 5. Germline V gene lookup returns CDR1 SGHRS and CDR2 YFSETQ. This CDR3 is built from 15 residues. This CDR3 reads CASSLVAGGPYEQYF. In DNA, the CDR3 is TGCGCCAGCAGCTTGGTTGCGGGAGGGCCGTACGAGCAGTACTTC.

Only a few counts were recorded for this clone. The chain combines TRBV2 with TRBJ2-6; D remains ambiguous. The CDR3 is 14 amino acids. Germline V CDR1 and CDR2: SNHLY, FYNNEI. V dropped 6 bases and J dropped 4 bases, with 10 bases sitting between them. In DNA form, the CDR3 reads TGTGCCAGCAGCACTCGGTCCGGGGCCAACGTCCTGACTTTC. It yields the protein CASSTRSGANVLTF.

The J gene is TRBJ2-1, the V gene TRBV28; 11 nucleotides agree with TRBD2. Germline V gene data show CDR1 as MDHEN and CDR2 as SYDVKM. The CDR3 runs to 18 residues. Trimming removed 6 bases from V and 10 bases from J; junction bases left unmatched: 20. In nucleotides, the CDR3 is TGTGCCAGCAGGCTTGACATCGCCGGGACTAGCGGCCCTGGAGAGCAGTTCTTC. This gives the protein CASRLDIAGTSGPGEQFF.

The chain couples TRBV18 to TRBJ2-1; 11 bases are shared with TRBD2. Looked up from germline, CDR1 is KGHSH and CDR2 is LQKENI. Trimming at V came to 3 bases and at J to 4 bases, leaving 8 bases not matched to a gene. The CDR3 totals 17 residues. The CDR3 is CASSPSYTSGSYNEQFF. CDR3 DNA sequence: TGTGCCAGCTCACCCTCATATACTAGCGGGAGTTACAATGAGCAGTTCTTC.

The CDR3 sequence is CASSRGRVSQETQYF. Here the CDR3 DNA reads TGCGCCAGCAGCAGGGGCAGGGTGAGCCAAGAGACCCAGTACTTC. The J gene is TRBJ2-5, the V gene TRBV5-1; TRBD1 might be the D (5 bases). Germline V gene sequence: CDR1 SGHRS, CDR2 YFSETQ. V lost 4 bases and J lost 1, with 14 bases in between. The CDR3 has 15 residues.

The genes are TRBV7-8 and TRBJ1-5, with D maybe TRBD1 (5 bases). Trimming took off 5 bases at V and 4 bases at J, with 12 bases between the two ends. The V gene's germline CDR1 is SGHVS and CDR2 FQNEAQ. The CDR3 length is 14 residues. This CDR3 is CASSPTGFNQPQHF. Here the CDR3 DNA reads TGTGCCAGCAGCCCCACAGGATTTAATCAGCCCCAGCATTTT.

V gene TRBV27 combines with J gene TRBJ1-1; TRBD1 might be the D (6 bases). Germline values: CDR1 MNHEY, CDR2 SMNVEV (reference sequence). V was clipped by 6 bases and J by 1 base, with 12 bases between them. The CDR3 extends over 14 amino acids. CDR3 sequence: CASSRGGSNTEAFF. DNA of the CDR3: TGTGCCAGCAGCCGAGGGGGTTCGAACACTGAAGCTTTCTTT.

The chain has TRBV4-1 and TRBJ2-3; D possibly corresponds to TRBD2 (5 bases). The CDR3 is 14 residues long. Trimming shortened V by 5 bases and J by 5 bases, and 14 bases separated the two germline ends. CDR1 is MGHRA and CDR2 is YSYEKL in the germline V gene. The CDR3 protein is CASSERRMGDTQYF. CDR3 DNA: TGCGCCAGCAGCGAACGGAGGATGGGAGATACGCAGTATTTT.

The gene calls are TRBV19 and TRBJ1-2; tentative D call: TRBD1 (6 bases). The ends were cut back, 2 bases at V and 4 bases at J, with 14 bases in the middle. Per the germline V gene, CDR1 is LNHDA and CDR2 is SQIVND (reference sequence). This CDR3 region has 15 residues. For the CDR3, the DNA is TGTGCCAGTAGTATATTCCAGGGGCAGAGCTATGGCTACACCTTC. Translated, it gives CASSIFQGQSYGYTF.

This chain connects TRBV6-6 to TRBJ1-2; 10 nucleotides agree with TRBD1. The CDR3 contains 16 residues. V was pared by 6 bases and J by 0 bases, with 7 bases of the junction left unmatched. Looked up from germline, CDR1 is MNHNY and CDR2 is SVGAGI (reference sequence). CDR3 DNA: TGTGCCAGCAGCAGGGACAGGGGTCCAACTAACTATGGCTACACCTTC. Its translation: CASSRDRGPTNYGYTF.

V is TRBV9 and J is TRBJ1-5, with a possible D match to TRBD1 (6 bases). The CDR3 runs to 15 residues. The ends were cut back, 4 bases at V and 4 bases at J, with 15 bases in the middle. Germline CDR1 reads SGDLS; CDR2 reads YYNGEE. For the CDR3, the DNA is TGTGCCAGCAGCCCATCCGGGACACCGAATCAGCCCCAGCATTTT. Its protein product is CASSPSGTPNQPQHF.

The chain links TRBV6-5 to TRBJ2-1, with TRBD2 as a possible D gene (6 bases). Germline CDR1 is MNHEY and CDR2 is SVGAGI. V dropped 2 bases and J dropped 4 bases, with 6 bases sitting between them. There are 13 residues in the CDR3. Here the CDR3 reads CASSYGTYNEQFF. The CDR3 DNA reads TGTGCCAGCAGTTACGGGACTTACAATGAGCAGTTCTTC.

This sequence joins TRBV27 and TRBJ1-6, with D hard to call. CDR1 and CDR2 from the germline V gene are MNHEY and SMNVEV (reference sequence). This CDR3 has 13 residues. The germline V and J ends were trimmed by 5 bases and 7 bases, with 9 bases remaining between them. CDR3 nucleotides: TGTGCCAGCAGTCGGGGATTCAATTCACCCCTCCACTTT. This codes for CASSRGFNSPLHF.

This rearrangement joins TRBV7-8 to TRBJ2-5; D not certain. V was pared by 1 base and J by 2 bases, with 8 bases between. The CDR3 has 14 amino acids. Germline-derived CDR1 and CDR2 are SGHVS and FQNEAQ. This CDR3 reads CASSLGTVQETQYF. The CDR3 region has the DNA TGTGCCAGCAGCTTAGGCACAGTACAAGAGACCCAGTACTTC.

This chain connects TRBV4-2 to TRBJ1-2; D is perhaps TRBD1 (5 bases). The CDR3 totals 14 residues. Trimming cost V 0 bases and J 5 bases, with 10 bases left between them. Germline V gene data show CDR1 as LGHNA and CDR2 as YNFKEQ. The CDR3 sequence is CASSQDRAGYGYTF. The CDR3, as DNA: TGTGCCAGCAGCCAAGATAGGGCAGGGTATGGCTACACCTTC.

A single count supports this clone. The genes are TRBV4-1 and TRBJ1-2; D call uncertain. The ends were cut back, 2 bases at V and 8 bases at J, with 9 bases in the middle. The CDR3 is made up of 12 amino acids. Germline lookup yields CDR1 MGHRA and CDR2 YSYEKL. The CDR3 here is CASSQQEQGYTF. For the CDR3, the DNA is TGCGCCAGCAGCCAACAAGAACAGGGCTACACCTTC.

The gene calls are TRBV4-1 and TRBJ2-7; D is undetermined. The CDR3 runs 14 residues. V dropped 1 base and J dropped 1 base, with 8 bases sitting between them. CDR1 is MGHRA, CDR2 YSYEKL, per germline. The CDR3 DNA follows: TGCGCCAGCAGCCAAGGCGGTATTTCCTACGAGCAGTACTTC. Protein: CASSQGGISYEQYF.

The chain recombines TRBV28 with TRBJ2-3, with 10 bases that match TRBD2. V was clipped by 4 bases and J by 4 bases; unmatched bases: 5. CDR1 is MDHEN, CDR2 SYDVKM, per germline. The CDR3 covers 15 residues. CDR3 sequence: CASSSSSGRADTQYF. The CDR3 DNA sequence: TGTGCCAGCAGTTCCTCTAGCGGGAGAGCAGATACGCAGTATTTT.

This clone has a handful of counts. The chain employs TRBV30 and TRBJ1-3; a weak D match, TRBD1 (5 bases). Looked up from germline, CDR1 is GTSNPN and CDR2 is SVGIG (reference sequence). The CDR3 extends over 14 amino acids. Between the trimmed V and J ends, which lost 0 bases and 6 bases, there was a span of 12 bases. CDR3 DNA: TGTGCCTGGAGTGTGGGGCAGACTTTAAACACCATATATTTT. Protein: CAWSVGQTLNTIYF.

The V and J genes are TRBV5-1 and TRBJ2-1, with 11 bases lining up with TRBD1. The V segment lost 4 bases and the J segment 3 bases; nucleotides outside the gene matches: 3. The CDR3 covers 15 residues. Germline CDR1 reads SGHRS; CDR2 reads YFSETQ. DNA of the CDR3: TGCGCCAGCAGCGGGACAGGGGGTCTCTACAATGAGCAGTTCTTC. Encoded protein: CASSGTGGLYNEQFF.

The chain recombines TRBV5-1 with TRBJ1-1; D gene ambiguous. The CDR3 consists of 15 residues. With 0 bases removed from V and 1 base from J, the gap between germline ends came to 10 bases. Per germline, CDR1 SGHRS and CDR2 YFSETQ. For the CDR3, the DNA is TGCGCCAGCAGCTTGGACCAGGAAACGAACACTGAAGCTTTCTTT. As protein: CASSLDQETNTEAFF.

The sample holds a few counts of this clone. The gene calls are TRBV28 and TRBJ1-4, with D hard to call. The CDR3 is 13 residues long. V was clipped by 10 bases and J by 2 bases, with 11 bases between them. Per the germline V gene, CDR1 is MDHEN and CDR2 is SYDVKM. The CDR3 reads CATGDTTNEKLFF. As DNA, the CDR3 is TGTGCCACGGGAGACACTACTAATGAAAAACTGTTTTTT.

This chain uses TRBV6-1 with TRBJ2-3, with D tentatively TRBD1 (6 bases). The CDR3 is made up of 14 amino acids. Germline CDR1 and CDR2: MNHNS and SASEGT. The V gene lost 5 bases and the J gene lost 5 bases, with 14 bases spanning the gap. The chain's CDR3 is CASSITGILDTQYF. CDR3 sequence (DNA): TGTGCCAGCAGTATCACAGGGATATTAGATACGCAGTATTTT.

The chain links TRBV29-1 to TRBJ2-1; a weak D match, TRBD2 (6 bases). V was clipped by 8 bases and J by 0 bases, with 17 bases between them. The CDR3 has 15 residues. Germline values: CDR1 SQVTM, CDR2 ANQGSEA. Here the CDR3 DNA reads TGCAGCTTCATCCGGCGGGGAAGCTCCTACAATGAGCAGTTCTTC. Its translation is CSFIRRGSSYNEQFF.

V gene TRBV27 combines with J gene TRBJ1-4; D is ambiguous. In germline, CDR1 is MNHEY, CDR2 SMNVEV (reference sequence). The V end lost 4 bases, the J end lost 2 bases, and 5 bases lay between the germline ends. The CDR3 consists of 13 residues. In DNA, the CDR3 is TGTGCCAGCAGTTATCAGACTAATGAAAAACTGTTTTTT. Translated: CASSYQTNEKLFF.